Detailed here is one TCR beta chain. Its specificity is not known. This specimen belongs to a study of T cell responses to AZD1222 COVID-19 vaccine. Findings and limits, study-wide: Spike-spanning, vaccine-associated CD4 TCRs were dominant at 160-218 and 743-854. After two AZD1222 doses, spike-specific TCR breadth and depth rose versus day 0.

Libraries were prepared by immunoSEQ multiplex PCR; TCRdb keeps only in-frame clonotypes and omits some of them. The sample records around 50,000 clones, approximately 89% being singletons. The V gene's germline CDR1 is MNHEY and CDR2 SVGAGI. This CDR3 comprises 14 residues. The V and J ends lost 4 bases and 7 bases respectively, with 11 bases between them. The TCR comes from an adult who received the AZD1222 COVID-19 vaccine. V and J are TRBV6-5 and TRBJ1-6; TRBD1 might be the D (5 bases). The material was peripheral blood, obtained 28 days after the second AZD1222 dose. In nucleotides, the CDR3 is TGTGCCAGCAGTTCTGACAGCCTCAATTCACCCCTCCACTTT. Protein product: CASSSDSLNSPLHF.